One and the same sample provided the 28 T cell receptor beta chains below, sequenced in a study of T-cell reconstitution after alpha-beta-depleted transplantation in children. Unique molecular identifiers were incorporated into the prepared TCRbeta library. TCRdb re-derived calls from the PCR reads in MiXCR, one entry per CDR3 protein. The sample has about 830,000 distinct CDR3 sequences, about 15% seen once. This sample comprised PBMCs, mostly from graft donor cells, obtained 360 days after TCRalphabeta/CD19-depleted stem cell transplant. These receptor sequences come from a male patient under 18 who had a stem cell transplant for acute lymphoblastic leukemia, so the T cells may come from the graft donor.

This clonotype was picked up a small number of times. J is TRBJ2-1 and V is TRBV29-1; no definite D call. Germline V gene data show CDR1 as SQVTM and CDR2 as ANQGSEA. This CDR3 comprises 11 residues. V dropped 4 bases and J dropped 4 bases, with 5 bases sitting between them. The CDR3 reads CSVGDYNEQFF. The DNA of the CDR3 is TGCAGCGTTGGAGATTACAATGAGCAGTTCTTC.

This clonotype was observed a few times. V and J are TRBV5-1 and TRBJ2-2, with D maybe TRBD2 (6 bases). The CDR3 extends over 16 amino acids. V dropped 1 base and J dropped 4 bases, with 14 bases sitting between them. The germline V gene encodes CDR1 SGHRS and CDR2 YFSETQ. The CDR3 nucleotides are TGCGCCAGCAGCTTGAGTGTGACTAGAATCACCGGGGAGCTGTTTTTT. This sequence encodes CASSLSVTRITGELFF.

This clonotype was observed a handful of times. The J gene is TRBJ2-7, the V gene TRBV7-6, with 8 positions matching TRBD1. In germline, CDR1 is SGHVS, CDR2 FNYEAQ. CDR3 length: 14 residues. J lost 6 bases, V lost 5 bases, and 9 bases had no gene match. The CDR3 protein is CASSPGQGRGEQYF. In nucleotides, the CDR3 is TGTGCCAGCAGCCCCGGACAGGGTAGGGGCGAGCAGTACTTC.

This clonotype was observed a handful of times. The V and J genes are TRBV4-1 and TRBJ2-7; D might be TRBD2 (6 bases). Trimming removed 1 base at V and 2 bases at J, with 12 bases between. The CDR3 has 15 residues. Germline CDR1 and CDR2: MGHRA and YSYEKL. Here the CDR3 reads CASSQGGTPTYEQYF. The CDR3 bases are TGCGCCAGCAGCCAAGGCGGGACCCCTACCTACGAGCAGTACTTC.

The chain couples TRBV5-1 to TRBJ2-5; D may be TRBD2 (6 bases). From germline, CDR1 is SGHRS and CDR2 YFSETQ. This CDR3 contains 14 residues. Trimming stripped 2 bases from V and 3 bases from J, with 11 bases between. The CDR3, as DNA: TGCGCCAGCAGCTTACCGGGAGTAAAAGAGACCCAGTACTTC. Translated: CASSLPGVKETQYF.

This CDR3 is CASSPSEREKAYEQYF. DNA for the CDR3: TGTGCCAGCAGCCCCTCGGAGCGGGAGAAAGCCTACGAGCAGTACTTC. The chain couples TRBV4-2 to TRBJ2-7; 8 bases are a match to TRBD2. The ends lost 4 bases at V and 2 bases at J; junction bases unmatched: 10. Looked up from germline, CDR1 is LGHNA and CDR2 is YNFKEQ. The CDR3 sequence is 16 residues long.

V gene TRBV24-1 combines with J gene TRBJ2-2, with 7 bases aligning to TRBD2. The CDR3 is made up of 16 amino acids. Germline loops: CDR1 KGHDR, CDR2 SFDVKD. J gave up 0 bases and V 3 bases, and 3 bases lay outside the gene matches. The CDR3: CATSDTTSPNTGELFF. CDR3 in DNA: TGTGCCACCAGTGATACGACTAGCCCGAACACCGGGGAGCTGTTTTTT.

This rearrangement joins TRBV5-1 to TRBJ2-6; 9 bases map to TRBD1. Unmatched junction bases numbered 4, after V lost 0 bases and J lost 0 bases. Germline CDR1 reads SGHRS; CDR2 reads YFSETQ. The CDR3 runs 18 residues. The CDR3 DNA reads as TGCGCCAGCAGCTTGGGGGGGACAGGGAGCTCTGGGGCCAACGTCCTGACTTTC. This gives the protein CASSLGGTGSSGANVLTF.

The chain combines TRBV4-1 with TRBJ2-7; D may be TRBD1 or TRBD2 (6 bases each). The CDR3 runs to 14 residues. Trimming cost V 6 bases and J 6 bases, with 18 bases left between them. Per germline, CDR1 MGHRA and CDR2 YSYEKL. The CDR3 DNA reads as TGCGCCAGCAGGGAGGGGGTAGCGGCTTCCGAGCAGTACTTC. This translates into CASREGVAASEQYF.

This clonotype has ten or more counts. This chain links TRBV5-1 with TRBJ2-7; TRBD1 aligns across 9 bases. The ends lost 3 bases at V and 2 bases at J; junction bases unmatched: 3. This CDR3 is built from 14 residues. Germline-derived CDR1 and CDR2 are SGHRS and YFSETQ. The CDR3 sequence is CASSWGQGAYEQYF. The DNA for the CDR3 is TGCGCCAGCAGCTGGGGACAGGGAGCCTACGAGCAGTACTTC. Complete variable domain (other parts from reference TRBV5-1 and TRBJ2-7): KAGVTQTPRYLIKTRGQQVTLSCSPISGHRSVSWYQQTPGQGLQFLFEYFSETQRNKGNFPGRFSGRQFSNSRSEMNVSTLELGDSALYLCASSWGQGAYEQYFGPGTRLTVT.

This clonotype was seen only a few times. V gene TRBV5-4 combines with J gene TRBJ1-3; 8 positions match TRBD1. This CDR3 spans 15 amino acids. V lost 2 bases and J lost 3; bases outside the gene matches: 4. Germline CDR1 and CDR2: SGHNT and YYREEE (reference sequence). The CDR3 sequence: CASSFQDRDGNTIYF. The CDR3 DNA sequence: TGTGCCAGCAGCTTCCAGGACAGGGATGGAAACACCATATATTTT.

This clonotype was observed a few times. The gene calls are TRBV3-1 and TRBJ2-7; D may correspond to TRBD1 or TRBD2 (6 bases each). V was clipped by 5 bases and J by 3 bases, with 26 bases between them. CDR1 and CDR2 (germline): LGHDT, YNNKEL (reference sequence). This CDR3 contains 18 residues. CDR3 DNA sequence: TGTGCCAGCAGCACAGCTCGAACAGGGAGGAGGTGGCACTACGAGCAGTACTTC. This codes for CASSTARTGRRWHYEQYF.

This clonotype was detected only a few times. The V gene is TRBV4-1, the J gene TRBJ2-2; 12 nucleotides line up with TRBD2. Losses at the gene ends were 3 bases for V and 9 bases for J; bases not matched to a gene: 8. CDR1 is MGHRA, CDR2 YSYEKL, per germline. The CDR3 loop spans 16 amino acids. CDR3 bases: TGCGCCAGCAGCCACCGACTAGCGGGAGAAGGCAGGGAGCTGTTTTTT. Protein: CASSHRLAGEGRELFF.

A few counts support this clonotype. The V call is TRBV6-5, the J call TRBJ2-7; 13 positions agree with TRBD2. J was trimmed by 4 bases and V by 6 bases; bases with no gene match: 12. The germline V gene encodes CDR1 MNHEY and CDR2 SVGAGI. CDR3 length: 17 residues. CDR3 amino acids: CASSPPWTSGGQYEQYF. CDR3 DNA sequence: TGTGCCAGCAGCCCACCTTGGACTAGCGGGGGCCAATACGAGCAGTACTTC.

This clonotype turned up a few times. This sequence joins TRBV5-1 and TRBJ1-2; D is perhaps TRBD1 (6 bases). In germline, CDR1 is SGHRS, CDR2 YFSETQ. V shed 2 bases and J shed 2 bases, with 16 bases lying between them. The CDR3 totals 16 residues. The CDR3 region has the DNA TGCGCCAGCAGCTTTGATACAGGGCGCTCAAACTATGGCTACACCTTC. Protein sequence: CASSFDTGRSNYGYTF.

This clonotype was picked up a small number of times. This sequence joins TRBV7-2 and TRBJ2-1; 8 nucleotides agree with TRBD2. This CDR3 comprises 15 residues. V shed 3 bases and J 7 bases; nucleotides not matched to a gene: 8. Germline values: CDR1 SGHTA, CDR2 FQGNSA. Here the CDR3 reads CASSFGGLVWNEQFF. The CDR3 nucleotides read TGTGCCAGCAGCTTTGGGGGACTAGTATGGAATGAGCAGTTCTTC.

This clonotype turned up a few times. The CDR3 here is CAWSVGRYEQYF. The CDR3 bases are TGTGCCTGGAGTGTTGGAAGGTACGAGCAGTACTTC. This rearrangement joins TRBV30 to TRBJ2-7; D gene uncertain. Germline values: CDR1 GTSNPN, CDR2 SVGIG (reference sequence). Trimming pared 0 bases from V and 4 bases from J, leaving 7 bases between. The CDR3 totals 12 residues.

This chain uses TRBV12-3 or TRBV12-4 with TRBJ2-7, with D maybe TRBD1 (6 bases). This CDR3 region has 13 residues. Trimming pared 6 bases from V and 2 bases from J, leaving 11 bases between. In DNA form, the CDR3 reads TGTGCCAGCAGAGGGGGAAGGCCCTACGAGCAGTACTTC. Translating it yields CASRGGRPYEQYF.

This clonotype was seen a few times. CDR3 region: CASRGGFGLEEKLFF. The CDR3 DNA reads as TGTGCCAGCAGGGGCGGATTTGGGCTCGAAGAAAAACTGTTTTTT. The chain employs TRBV12-3 or TRBV12-4 and TRBJ1-4; D not resolved. The CDR3 sequence is 15 residues long. Trimming cost V 6 bases and J 8 bases, with 19 bases left between them.

This clonotype was seen more than once but under ten times. The chain couples TRBV7-6 to TRBJ2-3; TRBD2 aligns across 7 bases. V lost 4 bases to trimming and J lost 4 bases; unmatched junction nucleotides: 5. The CDR3 loop spans 14 amino acids. In germline, CDR1 is SGHVS, CDR2 FNYEAQ. For the CDR3, the DNA is TGTGCCAGCAGCTCAAGGGAGGGCCCAGATACGCAGTATTTT. Amino acid sequence: CASSSREGPDTQYF.

This clonotype was seen a handful of times. V and J are TRBV20-1 and TRBJ2-3; weak D call: TRBD2 (6 bases). Trimming pared 3 bases from V and 2 bases from J, leaving 12 bases between. Germline-derived CDR1 and CDR2 are DFQATT and SNEGSKA (reference sequence). The CDR3 extends over 14 amino acids. The CDR3 spells CSARWGVATDTQYF. The CDR3 DNA is TGCAGTGCTAGGTGGGGGGTAGCCACAGATACGCAGTATTTT.

In this sample, this clonotype turned up once. At one of its ends the junction is not consistent with the germline gene, which may arise from a read error. This rearrangement joins TRBV12-3 or TRBV12-4 to TRBJ2-1; 9 nucleotides align to TRBD2. This CDR3 is 18 amino acids long. CDR3 protein: CTSCFIGGWREGNNEQFF. Here the CDR3 DNA reads TGTACCAGCTGTTTTATTGGCGGATGGCGGGAGGGTAACAATGAGCAGTTCTTC.

The rearrangement joins TRBV29-1 to TRBJ2-7; 10 nucleotides agree with TRBD1. The V gene end was trimmed by 6 bases and the J gene end by 4 bases; junction bases not matched to a gene: 9. The germline CDR1 and CDR2 sequences are SQVTM and ANQGSEA. The CDR3 runs to 14 residues. The CDR3 sequence is CSVGDRGGRYEQYF. The DNA of the CDR3 is TGCAGCGTGGGGGACAGGGGAGGGCGGTACGAGCAGTACTTC.

This clonotype has more than one count but fewer than ten. This sequence joins TRBV5-6 and TRBJ1-2; D is ambiguous. The CDR3 length is 14 residues. The V and J ends lost 1 base and 2 bases respectively, with 9 bases between them. From germline, CDR1 is SGHDT and CDR2 YYEEEE. The CDR3 loop reads CASSLTGMNYGYTF. The CDR3 nucleotides read TGTGCCAGCAGCTTGACGGGAATGAACTATGGCTACACCTTC.

This clonotype showed up just a few times. V usage is TRBV5-1 and J usage is TRBJ1-4; D ambiguous. The CDR3 loop spans 16 amino acids. CDR1 is SGHRS and CDR2 is YFSETQ in the germline V gene. Trimming took off 0 bases at V and 0 bases at J, with 9 bases between the two ends. The CDR3 region has the DNA TGCGCCAGCAGCTTGGCTTCAGGCGCAACTAATGAAAAACTGTTTTTT. Translation gives CASSLASGATNEKLFF.

The chain carries TRBV5-6 and TRBJ1-2, with 9 nucleotides matching TRBD1. The CDR3 has 15 amino acids. The trim removed 3 bases at V and 2 bases at J, leaving 5 bases unmatched. CDR1 SGHDT and CDR2 YYEEEE come from the germline V gene. The CDR3 protein is CASSYTDRGNYGYTF. Here the CDR3 DNA reads TGTGCCAGCAGCTATACTGACAGGGGGAACTATGGCTACACCTTC.

The rearrangement joins TRBV18 to TRBJ2-5; TRBD2 might be the D (6 bases). The CDR3 has 15 residues. V was shortened by 2 bases and J by 3 bases, with 13 bases between the two germline ends. The germline CDR1 and CDR2 sequences are KGHSH and LQKENI. CDR3 coding DNA: TGTGCCAGCTCACCAAACCTAGCGCCGAAAGAGACCCAGTACTTC. Translated: CASSPNLAPKETQYF.

This chain joins TRBV27 and TRBJ2-7; 11 bases line up with TRBD2. The length of the CDR3 is 15 residues. CDR1 MNHEY and CDR2 SMNVEV come from the germline V gene (reference sequence). Trimming removed 2 bases from V and 3 bases from J; junction bases left unmatched: 3. The CDR3 bases are TGTGCCAGCAGTTTAACTAGCGGGGGTTTCTACGAGCAGTACTTC. Translation gives CASSLTSGGFYEQYF.